These 18 T cell receptor beta chains were all obtained from the same sample, sequenced in a study of long-term antiretroviral therapy in people with HIV. Running of the v3.0 immunoSEQ assay took place at survey level. The protocol was immunoSEQ multiplex PCR, while the TCRdb copy is restricted to in-frame clones and leaves out a portion. The table has about 15,000 clones, about four fifths seen once. The specimen comprised unsorted PBMCs, sampled just before starting antiretroviral therapy. All receptors derive from a man aged 40-55 years with HIV.

This sequence joins TRBV5-8 and TRBJ1-5; the match to TRBD1 covers 8 bases. Germline loops: CDR1 SGHTS, CDR2 YDEGEE. The CDR3 loop spans 16 amino acids. The junction had 7 bases not matched to a gene; V was cut back by 5 bases and J by 0 bases. CDR3 sequence reads: CASRTGVLGSNQPQHF. The DNA of the CDR3 is TGTGCCAGCAGGACAGGGGTGTTGGGTAGCAATCAGCCCCAGCATTTT.

The chain employs TRBV6-6 and TRBJ2-4; 8 bases fit TRBD1. CDR3 size: 13 residues. Germline V gives CDR1 MNHNY, CDR2 SVGAGI (reference sequence). The V segment lost 6 bases and the J segment 9 bases; nucleotides outside the gene matches: 7. In DNA form, the CDR3 reads TGTGCCAGCAGCCGTGGACAGGGTGGCATTCAGTACTTC. Amino acids: CASSRGQGGIQYF.

This clone came up once. The J gene is TRBJ2-5, the V gene TRBV9; 9 bases line up with TRBD2. V gave up 0 bases and J gave up 3 bases; unmatched junction bases: 9. Germline assignment: CDR1 SGDLS and CDR2 YYNGEE. CDR3 length: 17 residues. The CDR3 region is CASSVGGGRAFEETQYF. The CDR3 DNA reads as TGTGCCAGCAGCGTAGGTGGCGGGAGGGCCTTTGAAGAGACCCAGTACTTC.

This chain uses TRBV7-2 with TRBJ2-2; D remains ambiguous. V was clipped by 1 base and J by 4 bases, with 13 bases between them. Per the germline V gene, CDR1 is SGHTA and CDR2 is FQGNSA. The CDR3 covers 16 residues. The CDR3 region has the DNA TGTGCCAGCAGCTTAGTGGCAGACCCTTCCACCGGGGAGCTGTTTTTT. This sequence encodes CASSLVADPSTGELFF.

The chain employs TRBV15 and TRBJ2-5, with TRBD1 as a possible D gene (7 bases). The CDR3 is 15 amino acids. Trimming removed 0 bases from V and 4 bases from J, with 12 bases in between. Germline CDR1 reads LNHNV; CDR2 reads YYDKDF (reference sequence). CDR3 sequence reads: CATSRDFQGGETQYF. CDR3 coding DNA: TGTGCCACCAGCAGAGATTTTCAGGGGGGAGAGACCCAGTACTTC.

The V call is TRBV9, the J call TRBJ1-1; D not resolved. CDR1 is SGDLS, CDR2 YYNGEE, per germline. The CDR3 spans 14 residues. V was clipped by 1 base and J by 1 base, with 8 bases between them. The CDR3 is CASSVQAGNTEAFF. The CDR3 bases are TGTGCCAGCAGCGTACAGGCGGGGAACACTGAAGCTTTCTTT.

The chain is built from TRBV5-1 and TRBJ1-2; D not certain. The V gene lost 5 bases and the J gene lost 2 bases, with 10 bases spanning the gap. CDR3 size: 13 residues. The germline CDR1 and CDR2 sequences are SGHRS and YFSETQ. Written as DNA, the CDR3 is TGCGCCAGCAGTTACAACCTGAACTATGGCTACACCTTC. Translating gives CASSYNLNYGYTF.

CDR3 bases: TGTGCCAGCAGCATGACAGGGGGGGGTCACACTGAAGCTTTCTTT. Its protein is CASSMTGGGHTEAFF. The V call is TRBV7-2, the J call TRBJ1-1; 9 bases are a match to TRBD1. Germline V gene data show CDR1 as SGHTA and CDR2 as FQGNSA. V was clipped by 5 bases and J by 3 bases; unmatched bases: 7. The length of the CDR3 is 15 residues.

The CDR3 loop reads CASSIDRVGNQPQHF. The CDR3 DNA follows: TGTGCCAGCAGCATTGACAGGGTTGGAAATCAGCCCCAGCATTTT. The V gene is TRBV7-8, the J gene TRBJ1-5; 7 nucleotides agree with TRBD1. This CDR3 is 15 amino acids long. V trimming: 5 bases; J trimming: 4 bases; junction bases outside the gene matches: 8. Germline V lookup: CDR1 SGHVS, CDR2 FQNEAQ. The full variable domain, completed using reference TRBV7-8 and TRBJ1-5, is GAGVSQSPRYKVAKRGQDVALRCDPISGHVSLFWYQQALGQGPEFLTYFQNEAQLDKSGLPSDRFFAERPEGSVSTLKIQRTQQEDSAVYLCASSIDRVGNQPQHFGDGTRLSIL.

This clone was picked up a small number of times. The CDR3 loop is CASSLDGGSYGYTF. The CDR3 bases are TGTGCCAGCAGCTTGGACGGGGGCAGCTATGGCTACACCTTC. The chain recombines TRBV5-4 with TRBJ1-2, with TRBD1 as a possible D gene (6 bases). This CDR3 is 14 amino acids long. Deletions cut 0 bases from V and 4 bases from J, with 10 bases between. Germline CDR1 reads SGHNT; CDR2 reads YYREEE (reference sequence). Full variable domain (rest looked up from reference TRBV5-4 and TRBJ1-2): ETGVTQSPTHLIKTRGQQVTLRCSSQSGHNTVSWYQQALGQGPQFIFQYYREEENGRGNFPPRFSGLQFPNYSSELNVNALELDDSALYLCASSLDGGSYGYTFGSGTRLTVV.

The V and J genes are TRBV7-9 and TRBJ2-3; 7 bases agree with TRBD2. The length of the CDR3 is 14 residues. The trim removed 1 base at V and 4 bases at J, leaving 2 bases unmatched. The germline CDR1 and CDR2 sequences are SEHNR and FQNEAQ (reference sequence). CDR3 bases: TGTGCCAGCAGCTTAGGGGACTACCCAGATACGCAGTATTTT. It is translated as CASSLGDYPDTQYF.

The rearrangement links TRBV10-3 to TRBJ1-1; D unresolved. Trimming left V 6 bases short and J 1 base short, with 6 bases between. This CDR3 region has 12 residues. The germline V gene has CDR1 ENHRY and CDR2 SYGVKD. CDR3 region: CAISQENTEAFF. CDR3 in DNA: TGTGCCATCAGCCAGGAGAACACTGAAGCTTTCTTT.

The rearrangement links TRBV5-6 to TRBJ1-5; weak D call: TRBD1 (5 bases). The CDR3 is 15 residues long. Trimming took 0 bases from V and 3 from J, leaving 10 bases between them. CDR1 SGHDT and CDR2 YYEEEE come from the germline V gene. The CDR3, as DNA: TGTGCCAGCAGCTTGGGGGGACTCGCCAATCAGCCCCAGCATTTT. This gives the protein CASSLGGLANQPQHF. The complete variable domain, with remaining parts taken from reference TRBV5-6 and TRBJ1-5, reads DAGVTQSPTHLIKTRGQQVTLRCSPKSGHDTVSWYQQALGQGPQFIFQYYEEEERQRGNFPDRFSGHQFPNYSSELNVNALLLGDSALYLCASSLGGLANQPQHFGDGTRLSIL.

The rearrangement links TRBV27 to TRBJ2-1; tentative D call: TRBD2 (5 bases). The germline gives CDR1 MNHEY, CDR2 SMNVEV (reference sequence). V lost 2 bases to trimming and J lost 15 bases, with 14 bases between them. The CDR3 length is 12 residues. The CDR3 bases are TGTGCCAGCAGTTTACCGCTAGGACTTCCGTTCTTC. This encodes CASSLPLGLPFF.

The chain employs TRBV6-1 and TRBJ1-5, with a weak D call TRBD1 (5 bases). Germline assignment: CDR1 MNHNS and CDR2 SASEGT. Deletions cut 5 bases from V and 7 bases from J, with 15 bases between. CDR3 length equals 14 residues. The CDR3 region has the DNA TGTGCCAGCAGTTTTACTAAGGAGGGGCAGCCCCAGCATTTT. It codes for CASSFTKEGQPQHF.

In its sample, this clone is medium-sized. The J gene is TRBJ2-2, the V gene TRBV4-1; 7 nucleotides align to TRBD1. The junction had 7 bases not matched to a gene; V was cut back by 1 base and J by 2 bases. There are 17 residues in the CDR3. Germline CDR1 reads MGHRA; CDR2 reads YSYEKL. The CDR3: CASSQVRVGGNTGELFF. The DNA of the CDR3 is TGCGCCAGCAGCCAAGTTCGTGTAGGGGGCAACACCGGGGAGCTGTTTTTT.

The V and J genes are TRBV14 and TRBJ2-7; the D call may be TRBD1 or TRBD2 (5 bases each). This CDR3 spans 15 amino acids. The germline CDR1 and CDR2 sequences are SGHDN and FVKESK. The V gene lost 5 bases and the J gene lost 2 bases, with 16 bases spanning the gap. CDR3 sequence reads: CASSYRDHGTYEQYF. DNA of the CDR3: TGTGCCAGCAGCTACCGGGACCATGGGACCTACGAGCAGTACTTC.

The rearrangement joins TRBV7-6 to TRBJ2-7, with 9 bases identical to TRBD1. CDR1 is SGHVS, CDR2 FNYEAQ, per germline. This CDR3 is built from 16 residues. The V segment lost 1 base and the J segment 4 bases; nucleotides outside the gene matches: 8. The CDR3 nucleotides are TGTGCCAGCAGCTTAGTCGGCGGGACAGGGAAATACGAGCAGTACTTC. Translation gives CASSLVGGTGKYEQYF.